This T cell receptor (beta chain) was obtained from a study of blood T cells in healthy people across ages. Findings and caveats of the study: In older individuals, TCR beta diversity per million T cells was lower, falling roughly linearly with age.

There are a few counts of this clonotype. Its specificity is unknown. The donors, all healthy, were Caucasians living in Russia, aged 6 to 90. With a J-beta primer mix and a sample-barcoded 5' primer, a second PCR ran about 7 to 12 cycles. Using its own MiXCR run on the 5' RACE reads, TCRdb lists one record per CDR3 protein. The profile shows approximately 730,000 distinct CDR3 sequences, 53% of them singletons. The sample consisted of blood. The receptor comes from a man older than 75 in good health.

The CDR3 sequence: CSVEGLGASEQYF. In DNA, the CDR3 is TGCAGCGTTGAAGGGCTGGGGGCATCCGAGCAGTACTTC. The chain has TRBV29-1 and TRBJ2-5, with a weak D call TRBD1 (6 bases). The better agreement between TRBJ2-7 and the DNA end casts doubt on the J call. The germline gives CDR1 SQVTM, CDR2 ANQGSEA. The CDR3 consists of 13 residues.